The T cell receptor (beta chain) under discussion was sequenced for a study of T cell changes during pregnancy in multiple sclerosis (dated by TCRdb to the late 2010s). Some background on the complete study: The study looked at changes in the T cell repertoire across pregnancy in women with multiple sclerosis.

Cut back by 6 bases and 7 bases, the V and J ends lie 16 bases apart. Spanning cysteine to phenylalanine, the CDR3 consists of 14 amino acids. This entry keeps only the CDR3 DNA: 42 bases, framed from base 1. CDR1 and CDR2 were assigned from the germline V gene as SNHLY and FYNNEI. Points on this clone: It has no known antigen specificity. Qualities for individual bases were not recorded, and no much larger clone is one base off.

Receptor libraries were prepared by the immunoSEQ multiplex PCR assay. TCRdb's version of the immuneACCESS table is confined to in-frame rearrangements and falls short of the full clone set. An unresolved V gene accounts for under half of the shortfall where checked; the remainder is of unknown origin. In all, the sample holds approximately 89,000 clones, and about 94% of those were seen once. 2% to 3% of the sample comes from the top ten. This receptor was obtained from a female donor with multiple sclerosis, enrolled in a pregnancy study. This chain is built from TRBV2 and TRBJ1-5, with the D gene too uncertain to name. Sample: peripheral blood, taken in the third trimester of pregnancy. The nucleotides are TGTGCCAGCAGACTAACCTTTGCGGGGCAGCCCCAGCATTTT. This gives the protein CASRLTFAGQPQHF.